The 2 T cell receptor beta chains reported below all come from one sample, sequenced in a study of blood T cell repertoires in COVID-19. Produced via immunoSEQ multiplex PCR; TCRdb's table is partial and in-frame only. The sample lists 110,000 to 150,000 clones, 88% occurring once. The sequencing sample was made of peripheral blood. These receptor sequences come from a man in his fifties with active or convalescent COVID-19.

This chain uses TRBV25-1 with TRBJ1-5; D uncertain. Germline lookup yields CDR1 MGHDK and CDR2 SYGVNS. V was trimmed by 3 bases and J by 0 bases, leaving 9 bases between them. This CDR3 spans 15 amino acids. The CDR3 region has the DNA TGTGCCAGCAGTGATACAGTTTATAGCAATCAGCCCCAGCATTTT. This sequence encodes CASSDTVYSNQPQHF.

This chain links TRBV7-3 with TRBJ2-7; 9 bases are shared with TRBD1. Germline CDR1 SGHTA, CDR2 FQGTGA. V lost 5 bases and J lost 7; bases outside the gene matches: 6. The CDR3 is made up of 13 amino acids. The CDR3 reads CASSATGGSEQYF. The DNA of the CDR3 is TGTGCCAGCAGCGCCACAGGGGGCAGTGAGCAGTACTTC. The whole variable domain, remainder taken from reference TRBV7-3 and TRBJ2-7, is GAGVSQTPSNKVTEKGKYVELRCDPISGHTALYWYRQSLGQGPEFLIYFQGTGAADDSGLPNDRFFAVRPEGSVSTLKIQRTERGDSAVYLCASSATGGSEQYFGPGTRLTVT.